A single TCR beta chain is shown here with its context. The record originates from a study of blood T cell repertoires in COVID-19. At the level of the study: Samples representing acute and convalescent COVID-19 were sourced from the United States, Italy and Spain. In each case, the material was cDNA or gDNA derived from T cells, B-cell-depleted T cells, or PBMCs.

Methods used by the authors: Quantification of nucleated cells was approximated via reference gene primer amplification. TCRdb's table, derived via immunoSEQ multiplex PCR, lists solely in-frame clones and lacks some. V and J calls and clone size are those listed in that table; D and trimming were worked out from the DNA. Found here are 95,000 to 100,000 clones, less than 85% of them singletons; the top ten hold more than 20%. This CDR3 region has 15 residues. V dropped 1 base and J dropped 4 bases, with 14 bases sitting between them. Germline assignment: CDR1 MDHEN and CDR2 SYDVKM. The chain links TRBV28 to TRBJ2-7; a weak D match, TRBD2 (6 bases). Material for sequencing was peripheral blood. The clonotype originates from a human donor in a cohort sampled during active COVID-19. CDR3 sequence: CASSLYGGAGYEQYF. CDR3 DNA sequence: TGTGCCAGCAGTTTATATGGAGGGGCGGGGTACGAGCAGTACTTC.